This T cell receptor (beta chain) was profiled in a study of regulatory and conventional T cells in RAG deficiency. The CDR3 sequence is 15 residues long. V was pared by 5 bases and J by 4 bases, with 15 bases between. Germline CDR1 and CDR2: SEHNR and FQNEAQ (reference sequence). Genomic DNA came from blood conventional CD4+ T cells gated CD25-low CD127-high. The assay was immunoSEQ multiplex PCR, and TCRdb's table has in-frame clones only and misses some. The sample contains tens of thousands of clones, 85% to 95% of which appear only once. The same sample was also used in a study of regulatory T cells. That investigation notes: Amplification used 52 TRBV primers and 13 TRBJ primers.

The receptor's source is a human donor in good health. This sequence joins TRBV7-9 and TRBJ2-4; D assignment may be TRBD1 or TRBD2 (5 bases each). The sequencing input was CD4+ T cells sorted from blood. The chain's CDR3 is CASSLDSGVKNIQYF. Written as DNA, the CDR3 is TGTGCCAGCAGCCTAGACAGCGGAGTTAAAAACATTCAGTACTTC.